Listed below are T cell receptor beta chains from one sample, sequenced in a study of vaccination and CD4 T cells after COVID-19. TCRdb fed the PCR reads into MiXCR, producing one record per CDR3 protein. The sample consists of about 9,100 distinct CDR3 sequences, 33% of them appearing once. These TCRs' antigens remain unknown. Sequencing used CD4+ T cells from blood, cultured in vitro. The receptors derive from a human donor in good health. Both conserved end residues are part of each CDR3. The D gene is left open where the match is weak. The size entry is marked missing in some rows and otherwise reads once, few, many or a size class.

>TRBD2|TRBJ2-1|.|TRBV28|19
CASSLPWGSGPTSPNEQFF
TGTGCCAGCAGTTTACCCTGGGGTAGCGGGCCTACATCCCCCAATGAGCAGTTCTTC
>.|TRBJ2-7|.|TRBV9|14
CASSVRDFPSEQYF
TGTGCCAGCAGCGTAAGGGACTTCCCTTCCGAGCAGTACTTC
>TRBD2|TRBJ2-7|few|TRBV7-9|15
CASSLGAGDLYEQYF
TGTGCCAGCAGCTTAGGAGCGGGGGACCTCTACGAGCAGTACTTC
>.|TRBJ2-5|.|TRBV10-3|14
CAIRPREGQETQYF
TGTGCCATCAGACCTAGAGAAGGCCAAGAGACCCAGTACTTC
>TRBD2|TRBJ2-3|.|TRBV10-3|13
CAIRGTNTDTQYF
TGTGCCATCAGAGGGACTAACACAGATACGCAGTATTTT
>.|TRBJ2-2|.|TRBV30|16
CAWSGDPMGGTGELFF
TGTGCCTGGAGTGGGGACCCCATGGGGGGCACCGGGGAGCTGTTTTTT
>.|TRBJ1-2|.|TRBV2|14
CASSSQGVSYGYTF
TGTGCCAGCAGTTCCCAGGGCGTGAGCTATGGCTACACCTTC
>TRBD1|TRBJ2-3|few|TRBV27|15
CASSFGTGWTDTQYF
TGTGCCAGCAGTTTTGGGACAGGATGGACAGATACGCAGTATTTT
>TRBD1|TRBJ2-5|few|TRBV28|14
CASSDTGERKTQYF
TGTGCCAGCAGTGACACAGGGGAGAGAAAGACCCAGTACTTC
>TRBD2|TRBJ2-7|few|TRBV7-3|14
CASSLTSGSREQYF
TGTGCCAGCAGCTTAACTAGCGGGAGTCGCGAGCAGTACTTC
>TRBD1|TRBJ2-5|.|TRBV5-1|14
CASYRQGEQETQYF
TGCGCCAGCTATCGACAGGGGGAGCAAGAGACCCAGTACTTC
>.|TRBJ2-7|.|TRBV28|12
CASSLVWEKQYF
TGTGCCAGCAGTTTGGTGTGGGAGAAGCAGTACTTC
>.|TRBJ1-1|few|TRBV27|13
CASSLSGGTEAFF
TGTGCCAGCAGTTTATCTGGGGGCACTGAAGCTTTCTTT
>.|TRBJ2-3|.|TRBV6-2/TRBV6-3|19
CASSYPGTRNILGTDTQYF
TGTGCCAGCAGCTATCCCGGGACGCGGAATATCTTGGGCACAGATACGCAGTATTTT
>TRBD2|TRBJ2-3|few|TRBV7-2|15
CASSLVASGRDTQYF
TGTGCCAGCAGCTTAGTGGCTAGCGGGAGGGATACGCAGTATTTT
>.|TRBJ1-5|.|TRBV10-3|14
CAISESTRYQPQHF
TGTGCCATCAGTGAGTCCACCCGGTACCAGCCCCAGCATTTT
>.|TRBJ2-3|.|TRBV7-2|14
CASSSQRGRDTQYF
TGTGCCAGCAGCTCACAAAGGGGGAGGGATACGCAGTATTTT
>.|TRBJ1-1|.|TRBV27|13
CASSLDRDTEAFF
TGTGCCAGCAGTTTAGACAGAGACACTGAAGCTTTCTTT
>TRBD2|TRBJ2-1|once|TRBV7-2|17
CASSLARTSGRSNEQFF
TGTGCCAGCAGCTTAGCCAGGACTAGCGGGAGGTCGAATGAGCAGTTCTTC
>.|TRBJ1-1|.|TRBV7-3|13
CASSEHMNTEAFF
TGTGCCAGCAGCGAACACATGAACACTGAAGCTTTCTTT
>TRBD1|TRBJ2-7|once|TRBV5-5|15
CASSLAGTGSYEQYF
TGTGCCAGCAGCTTGGCCGGGACAGGTTCCTACGAGCAGTACTTC
>.|TRBJ2-5|few|TRBV20-1|12
CSARAAGETQYF
TGCAGTGCTAGAGCGGCGGGAGAGACCCAGTACTTC
>TRBD1|TRBJ2-7|.|TRBV18|14
CASSYTGASYEQYF
TGTGCCAGCTCATACACAGGGGCCTCCTACGAGCAGTACTTC
>TRBD1|TRBJ1-4|.|TRBV4-3|17
CASSPQTRQGGNEKLFF
TGCGCCAGCAGCCCCCAAACGCGACAGGGAGGTAATGAAAAACTGTTTTTT
>.|TRBJ1-5|.|TRBV5-1|9
CASNMVRHF
TGCGCCAGCAACATGGTTCGGCATTTT